One sample yielded the 29 T cell receptor beta chains listed below, sequenced in a study of vaccination effects on CD4 cells after COVID-19 (dated by TCRdb to 2022 to 2024). After approximately eleven days of culture, CD4+ T cells were isolated with the EasySep CD4+ T cell isolation kit. Participants received two doses of either the BNT162b2 or the mRNA-1273 mRNA SARS-CoV-2 vaccine. Library prep was done by the immunoSEQ multiplex PCR assay. The immuneACCESS repertoire file appears here via TCRdb, limited to in-frame rearrangements. These files lack a portion of the clones; in checked studies, under half of the deficit traces to unresolved V genes, and the cause of the others is not known. The sample table shows about 57,000 clones, and around 73% are seen once. More than 3.5% of the sample rests with the top ten. No cognate antigen is known for these TCRs. The specimen was CD4+ T cells from PBMCs cultured without peptide, collected after COVID-19 vaccination. All receptors derive from a human donor who received a COVID-19 vaccine.

The chain has TRBV5-8 and TRBJ1-5; D unclear. The germline V gene encodes CDR1 SGHTS and CDR2 YDEGEE. CDR3 length: 14 amino acids. V was pared by 2 bases and J by 1 base, with 7 bases between. CDR3 in amino acids: CASSLGRSNQPQHF. CDR3 coding DNA: TGTGCCAGCAGCTTAGGACGGAGCAATCAGCCCCAGCATTTT.

The rearrangement uses TRBV6-6 and TRBJ1-1; D possibly corresponds to TRBD1 (6 bases). Germline loops: CDR1 MNHNY, CDR2 SVGAGI (reference sequence). With 6 bases removed from V and 2 bases from J, the gap between germline ends came to 10 bases. This CDR3 region has 13 residues. The CDR3 region has the DNA TGTGCCAGCAGGACAGGTGACAACACTGAAGCTTTCTTT. It is translated as CASRTGDNTEAFF.

The DNA for the CDR3 is TGTGCCAGCAGCCAAGGTGGGGATTGGAATTCACCCCTCCACTTT. Translating it yields CASSQGGDWNSPLHF. The rearrangement joins TRBV4-2 to TRBJ1-6, with D uncertain. Trimming took off 1 base at V and 7 bases at J, with 11 bases between the two ends. This CDR3 region has 15 residues. The germline V gene encodes CDR1 LGHNA and CDR2 YNFKEQ.

The chain employs TRBV18 and TRBJ2-1, with 8 bases lining up with TRBD2. The CDR3 length is 14 residues. CDR1 and CDR2 (germline): KGHSH, LQKENI. V trimming: 2 bases; J trimming: 7 bases; junction bases outside the gene matches: 4. The CDR3 nucleotides are TGTGCCAGCTCACCAGAGACTAGCGATAATGAGCAGTTCTTC. It specifies CASSPETSDNEQFF.

This chain joins TRBV6-5 and TRBJ2-3; tentatively, D is TRBD1 or TRBD2 (5 bases each). The germline V gene encodes CDR1 MNHEY and CDR2 SVGAGI. V dropped 11 bases and J dropped 8 bases, with 14 bases sitting between them. The CDR3 loop spans 11 amino acids. The CDR3 spells CAAANGGTQYF. CDR3 in DNA: TGTGCCGCCGCCAATGGGGGTACGCAGTATTTT.

V gene TRBV7-9 combines with J gene TRBJ2-7; tentatively, D is TRBD2 (5 bases). Germline CDR1 is SEHNR and CDR2 is FQNEAQ (reference sequence). Trimming stripped 1 base from V and 4 bases from J, with 11 bases between. The CDR3 runs 14 residues. The CDR3 spells CASSLDGEMYEQYF. CDR3 nucleotide sequence: TGTGCCAGCAGCTTAGATGGGGAGATGTACGAGCAGTACTTC.

This chain connects TRBV15 to TRBJ2-4; D tentatively reads TRBD1 or TRBD2 (6 bases each). V gave up 1 base and J gave up 1 base, with 11 bases separating them. Germline V CDR1 and CDR2: LNHNV, YYDKDF (reference sequence). CDR3 length: 16 residues. CDR3 bases: TGTGCCACCAGCAGAGGTACAGGGAGGGCCAAAAACATTCAGTACTTC. This encodes CATSRGTGRAKNIQYF.

The chain is built from TRBV20-1 and TRBJ1-1; 8 positions agree with TRBD1. CDR1 is DFQATT, CDR2 SNEGSKA, per germline (reference sequence). This CDR3 comprises 15 residues. Germline trimming cut 3 bases from V and 0 bases from J; bases unmatched to any gene: 6. CDR3 amino acids: CSASSMTGVNTEAFF. The CDR3 region has the DNA TGCAGTGCTAGTTCGATGACAGGGGTGAACACTGAAGCTTTCTTT.

In its sample, this clone was seen a few times. The V and J genes are TRBV24-1 and TRBJ2-7; D call uncertain. Trimming pared 4 bases from V and 9 bases from J, leaving 12 bases between. CDR3 size: 12 residues. Per the germline V gene, CDR1 is KGHDR and CDR2 is SFDVKD. The CDR3 DNA follows: TGTGCCACCAGTGACACCTCTTCTGTGCAGTACTTC. Its protein is CATSDTSSVQYF.

The genes are TRBV5-6 and TRBJ2-5; 12 nucleotides align to TRBD2. Losses at the gene ends were 3 bases for V and 5 bases for J; bases not matched to a gene: 5. This CDR3 contains 15 residues. Looked up from germline, CDR1 is SGHDT and CDR2 is YYEEEE. The CDR3 loop is CASSSLAGGRETQYF. Here the CDR3 DNA reads TGTGCCAGCAGCTCACTAGCGGGGGGACGGGAGACCCAGTACTTC. The full variable domain, with the rest looked up from reference TRBV5-6 and TRBJ2-5, is DAGVTQSPTHLIKTRGQQVTLRCSPKSGHDTVSWYQQALGQGPQFIFQYYEEEERQRGNFPDRFSGHQFPNYSSELNVNALLLGDSALYLCASSSLAGGRETQYFGPGTRLLVL.

The chain carries TRBV6-5 and TRBJ2-7; 7 nucleotides match TRBD2. The CDR3 is 15 residues long. CDR1 and CDR2 from the germline V gene are MNHEY and SVGAGI. Trimming at V came to 6 bases and at J to 6 bases, leaving 14 bases not matched to a gene. The CDR3 DNA reads TGTGCCAGCAGATACCAACTAGACGGGGGGTTCGAGCAGTACTTC. Residues: CASRYQLDGGFEQYF.

The V gene is TRBV4-3, the J gene TRBJ2-2; D perhaps matches TRBD1 (5 bases). With 0 bases removed from V and 6 bases from J, the gap between germline ends came to 5 bases. CDR3 length: 13 residues. Germline V lookup: CDR1 LGHNA, CDR2 YSLEER. CDR3 nucleotides: TGCGCCAGCAGCCAAGAGGGGCCCGGGGAGCTGTTTTTT. It translates to CASSQEGPGELFF.

The chain joins TRBV5-1 to TRBJ2-7; 13 bases align to TRBD2. This CDR3 is built from 16 residues. CDR1 is SGHRS and CDR2 is YFSETQ in the germline V gene. J gave up 0 bases and V 4 bases, and 4 bases lay outside the gene matches. The CDR3 DNA sequence: TGCGCCAGCAGCCCGGGACTAGCGGGAAGCTCCTACGAGCAGTACTTC. This sequence encodes CASSPGLAGSSYEQYF.

This rearrangement joins TRBV28 to TRBJ1-5, with a tentative D call TRBD1 (6 bases). Germline V gives CDR1 MDHEN, CDR2 SYDVKM. The CDR3 is made up of 16 amino acids. Trimming removed 3 bases from V and 1 base from J, with 13 bases in between. The CDR3 DNA follows: TGTGCCAGCAGTTTTAGGGGGGCGCGGAGCAATCAGCCCCAGCATTTT. Its protein is CASSFRGARSNQPQHF.

V usage is TRBV27 and J usage is TRBJ2-1; TRBD1 is a possible D gene (6 bases). Per germline, CDR1 MNHEY and CDR2 SMNVEV (reference sequence). This CDR3 region has 17 residues. Trimming stripped 0 bases from V and 3 bases from J, with 15 bases between. The CDR3 DNA reads as TGTGCCAGCAGTTTATCGGGACACCGTAGGAACTACAATGAGCAGTTCTTC. The encoded protein is CASSLSGHRRNYNEQFF.

This rearrangement joins TRBV28 to TRBJ1-1, with TRBD1 identical over 7 bases. The CDR3 covers 13 residues. The V gene end was trimmed by 8 bases and the J gene end by 0 bases; junction bases not matched to a gene: 3. From germline, CDR1 is MDHEN and CDR2 SYDVKM. Written as DNA, the CDR3 is TGTGCCAGCGCCGGACAGGTGAACACTGAAGCTTTCTTT. Translation gives CASAGQVNTEAFF.

This chain links TRBV5-1 with TRBJ1-1; 8 bases fit TRBD1. The V gene's germline CDR1 is SGHRS and CDR2 YFSETQ. V dropped 4 bases and J dropped 4; count of bases not matched to a gene: 3. CDR3 length: 13 residues. CDR3 DNA sequence: TGCGCCAGCAGCGTTACAGGGGGCACTGAAGCTTTCTTT. Protein: CASSVTGGTEAFF.

The chain employs TRBV5-8 and TRBJ2-1; either TRBD1 or TRBD2 may fit D (5 bases each). CDR1 and CDR2 from the germline V gene are SGHTS and YDEGEE. Trimming took off 3 bases at V and 6 bases at J, with 22 bases between the two ends. This CDR3 has 17 amino acids. The CDR3 protein is CASSWGLGWSDLNEQFF. The CDR3 nucleotides read TGTGCCAGCAGCTGGGGGTTGGGGTGGAGTGACCTCAATGAGCAGTTCTTC.

This chain links TRBV5-1 with TRBJ2-1, with 10 bases identical to TRBD2. The germline gives CDR1 SGHRS, CDR2 YFSETQ. With 6 bases clipped from V and 9 bases from J, the junction kept 12 bases outside the gene matches. The CDR3 sequence is 15 residues long. The CDR3 loop is CASILGGTSDAEQFF. The CDR3 nucleotides are TGCGCCAGCATACTGGGGGGGACTAGCGACGCTGAGCAGTTCTTC.

The CDR3 region is CASSFFSSSVGGPLHF. The CDR3 coding sequence is TGTGCCAGCAGCTTTTTTTCTTCTTCCGTCGGTGGACCCCTCCACTTT. The V gene is TRBV5-6, the J gene TRBJ1-6, with unresolved D. This CDR3 spans 16 amino acids. Trimming removed 2 bases from V and 12 bases from J, with 21 bases in between. Germline V CDR1 and CDR2: SGHDT, YYEEEE.

This clone appeared a few times. This rearrangement joins TRBV19 to TRBJ1-2; weak D call: TRBD1 (5 bases). Germline-derived CDR1 and CDR2 are LNHDA and SQIVND (reference sequence). Trimming took off 3 bases at V and 8 bases at J, with 10 bases between the two ends. The CDR3 is 12 amino acids. The CDR3 bases are TGTGCCAGTAGTATCGGGGCGGAGGGCTACACCTTC. This sequence encodes CASSIGAEGYTF.

The chain carries TRBV13 and TRBJ2-3; tentatively, D is TRBD1 (6 bases). Germline lookup yields CDR1 PRHDT and CDR2 FYEKMQ (reference sequence). V was trimmed by 5 bases and J by 1 base, leaving 10 bases between them. There are 14 residues in the CDR3. CDR3 amino acids: CASSTYRGTDTQYF. The CDR3 DNA follows: TGTGCCAGCAGCACCTACAGGGGCACAGATACGCAGTATTTT.

This sequence joins TRBV6-2 or TRBV6-3 and TRBJ2-7, with D tentatively TRBD2 (6 bases). With 2 bases removed from V and 2 bases from J, the gap between germline ends came to 10 bases. Germline CDR1 is MNHEY and CDR2 is SVGEGT. CDR3 length: 14 residues. CDR3 region: CASSYAGLAYEQYF. DNA for the CDR3: TGTGCCAGCAGTTACGCGGGGCTCGCCTACGAGCAGTACTTC.

The chain is built from TRBV24-1 and TRBJ2-3; the match to TRBD1 covers 8 bases. This CDR3 spans 16 amino acids. Germline V gene data show CDR1 as KGHDR and CDR2 as SFDVKD. The junction had 8 bases not matched to a gene; V was cut back by 6 bases and J by 1 base. The chain's CDR3 is CATSLLPGQGTDTQYF. The CDR3 DNA reads as TGTGCCACCAGTCTCCTCCCGGGACAGGGCACAGATACGCAGTATTTT.

The rearrangement uses TRBV11-2 and TRBJ1-2, with a weak D call TRBD1 (5 bases). V lost 5 bases, J lost 8 bases, and 18 bases lay in between. Germline loops: CDR1 SGHAT, CDR2 FQNNGV. This CDR3 is 14 amino acids long. The CDR3 loop is CASSPRVGARGYTF. CDR3 DNA sequence: TGTGCCAGCAGCCCTCGCGTCGGGGCGCGCGGCTACACCTTC.

This clone was picked up a small number of times. This chain links TRBV30 with TRBJ1-1; a possible D gene is TRBD1 (5 bases). This CDR3 has 15 residues. Trimming cost V 0 bases and J 0 bases, with 11 bases left between them. Germline V gene data show CDR1 as GTSNPN and CDR2 as SVGIG (reference sequence). The CDR3 DNA is TGTGCCTGGAGTGTCACAGGAGTTATGAACACTGAAGCTTTCTTT. Amino acids: CAWSVTGVMNTEAFF.

The chain combines TRBV19 with TRBJ1-6; D may be TRBD1 (6 bases). The CDR3 sequence is 16 residues long. Per the germline V gene, CDR1 is LNHDA and CDR2 is SQIVND (reference sequence). The germline V and J ends were trimmed by 1 base and 8 bases, with 15 bases remaining between them. The CDR3 region has the DNA TGTGCCAGTAGTATAGGCCGGACAGTTCAACATTCACCCCTCCACTTT. This gives the protein CASSIGRTVQHSPLHF.

This chain links TRBV27 with TRBJ2-3; D not resolved. CDR1 and CDR2 from the germline V gene are MNHEY and SMNVEV (reference sequence). The CDR3 has 15 amino acids. V was trimmed by 0 bases and J by 3 bases, leaving 10 bases between them. CDR3 region: CASSLSRVWTDTQYF. In nucleotides, the CDR3 is TGTGCCAGCAGTTTATCACGGGTTTGGACAGATACGCAGTATTTT.

The rearrangement joins TRBV3-1 (or the pseudogene TRBV3-2) to TRBJ1-5; D call uncertain. Trimming stripped 3 bases from V and 6 bases from J, with 9 bases between. Per germline, CDR1 LGHDT and CDR2 YNNKEL (reference sequence). The CDR3 loop spans 13 amino acids. CDR3 bases: TGTGCCAGCAGCCATGTTGAAACTCAGCCCCAGCATTTT. Its translation: CASSHVETQPQHF.